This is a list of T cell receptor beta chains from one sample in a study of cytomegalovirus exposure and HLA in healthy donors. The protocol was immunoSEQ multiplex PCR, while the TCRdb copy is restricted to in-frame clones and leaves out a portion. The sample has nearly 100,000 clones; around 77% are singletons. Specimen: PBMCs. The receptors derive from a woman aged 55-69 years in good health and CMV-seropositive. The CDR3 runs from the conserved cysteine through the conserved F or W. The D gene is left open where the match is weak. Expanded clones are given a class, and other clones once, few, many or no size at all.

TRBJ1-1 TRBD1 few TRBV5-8 TGTGCCAGCAGCCGGGACAGGGGAAGGACTGAAGCTTTCTTT CASSRDRGRTEAFF
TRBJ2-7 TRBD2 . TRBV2 TGTGCCAGCGGGGAGGGGACTAGCGAATACTTC CASGEGTSEYF
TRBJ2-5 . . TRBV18 TGTGCCAGCTCAGGGGCGGCCCAAGAGACCCAGTACTTC CASSGAAQETQYF
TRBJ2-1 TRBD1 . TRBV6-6 TGTGCCAGCAGTGGGGACAGGAGCTCCTACAATGAGCAGTTCTTC CASSGDRSSYNEQFF
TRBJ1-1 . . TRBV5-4 TGTGCCAGCAGCGTCCTTTCCTCGGGGGGAGTAGCTTTCTTT CASSVLSSGGVAFF
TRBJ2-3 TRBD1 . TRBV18 TGTGCCAGCTCACCGTCCGGGACAGGGATAGATACGCAGTATTTT CASSPSGTGIDTQYF
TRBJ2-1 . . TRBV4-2 TGTGCCAGCAGTCGCTCAATTATAGGGGGTGGGGAGCAGTTCTTC CASSRSIIGGGEQFF
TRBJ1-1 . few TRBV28 TGTGCCAGCAGTTCTCGACAGTTCAAAGCTTTCTTT CASSSRQFKAFF
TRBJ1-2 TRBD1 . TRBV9 TGTGCCAGCAGCGCAGAGGGGGACAGGACGCGGGGCTACACCTTC CASSAEGDRTRGYTF
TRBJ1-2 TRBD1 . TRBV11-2 TGTGCCAGCAGCTTCCAGGGGGCGCATGGCTACACCTTC CASSFQGAHGYTF
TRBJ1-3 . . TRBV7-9 TGTGCCAGCAGCTTAATGGAGAGCTCTGGAAACACCATATATTTT CASSLMESSGNTIYF
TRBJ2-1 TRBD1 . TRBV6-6 TGTGCCAGCAGACTCCGGGACAGCTCCTACAATGAGCAGTTCTTC CASRLRDSSYNEQFF
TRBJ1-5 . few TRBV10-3 TGTGCCATCAGTGAGACGGGCAGCGGACAGCCCCAGCATTTT CAISETGSGQPQHF
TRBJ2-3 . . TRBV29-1 TGCAGCGTTGAAGATCGGGGGACGGCAGATACGCAGTATTTT CSVEDRGTADTQYF
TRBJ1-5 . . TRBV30 TGTGCCTGGAGTGTTCAGTCTAGCAATCAGCCCCAGCATTTT CAWSVQSSNQPQHF
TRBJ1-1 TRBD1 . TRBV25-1 TGTGCCAGCAGTGAATTGGAGGGCAGGGGGCCGGAAAAAGCTTTCTTT CASSELEGRGPEKAFF
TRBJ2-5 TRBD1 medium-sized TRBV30 TGTGCCTGGGATGGGACAGGGGGACAAGAGACCCAGTACTTC CAWDGTGGQETQYF
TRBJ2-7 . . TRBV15 TGTGCCACCAGCATTAGCTCTGCGCCCTACGAGCAGTACTTC CATSISSAPYEQYF
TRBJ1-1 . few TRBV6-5 TGTGCCAGCAGAATACAGGGCCCCCGGAACACTGAAGCTTTCTTT CASRIQGPRNTEAFF
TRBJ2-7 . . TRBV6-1 TGTGCCAGCAGTTATACGACAGTTTCCTTC CASSYTTVSF
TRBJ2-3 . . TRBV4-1 TGCGCCAGCAGCCTTAGGGGAGGATTCACAGATACGCAGTATTTT CASSLRGGFTDTQYF
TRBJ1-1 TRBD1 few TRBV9 TGTGCCAGCACCGTACAACCGACAGGGGGGACTGAAGCTTTCTTT CASTVQPTGGTEAFF
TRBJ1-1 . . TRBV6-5 TGTGCCAGCAGTTACTCAACCGGGTGGGCTGAAGCTTTCTTT CASSYSTGWAEAFF
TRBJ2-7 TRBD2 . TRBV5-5 TGTGCCAGCAGCAGCCCCGGGAGGTCCTCCTACGAGCAGTACTTC CASSSPGRSSYEQYF
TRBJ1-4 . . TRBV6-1 TGTGCCAGCCGGGGGTTGGAGGAAAAACTGTTTTTT CASRGLEEKLFF
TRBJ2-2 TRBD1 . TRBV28 TGTGCCAGCACTAAGGGACAGTTGAACACCGGGGAGCTGTTTTTT CASTKGQLNTGELFF
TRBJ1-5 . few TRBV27 TGTGCCAGCAGTCCCATCGATCTCGGGGTAAGCAATCAGCCCCAGCATTTT CASSPIDLGVSNQPQHF
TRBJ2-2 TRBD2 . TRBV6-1 TGTGCCAGCAGTTGGACTAGCGGGAACACCGGGGAGCTGTTTTTT CASSWTSGNTGELFF
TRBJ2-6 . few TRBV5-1 TGCGCCAGCAGCTTGACTACCCTCGGGGCCAACGTCCTGACTTTC CASSLTTLGANVLTF
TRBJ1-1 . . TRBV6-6 TGTGCCAGCAGCAGGGAGGTCGCGAACACTGAAGCTTTCTTT CASSREVANTEAFF
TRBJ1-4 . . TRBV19 TGTGCCAGTAGTATGGCGGGTGAAAAACTGTTTTTT CASSMAGEKLFF
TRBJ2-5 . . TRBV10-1 TGCGCCAGCAGTGAGGTTCCAGGTGAGACCCAGTACTTC CASSEVPGETQYF
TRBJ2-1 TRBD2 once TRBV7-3 TGTGCCAGCAGCCCTAGCGGGAGCGGCAATGAGCAGTTCTTC CASSPSGSGNEQFF
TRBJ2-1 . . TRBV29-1 TGCAGCGTTGATTTGTGGCCAGACAATGAGCAGTTCTTC CSVDLWPDNEQFF
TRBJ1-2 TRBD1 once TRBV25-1 TGTGCCAGCAGTGAATTAGACAGGGTCGGCGGCTACACCTTC CASSELDRVGGYTF
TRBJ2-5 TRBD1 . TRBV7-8 TGTGCCAGCAGCTTAATCAAGGGGACAGGCCAAGAGACCCAGTACTTC CASSLIKGTGQETQYF
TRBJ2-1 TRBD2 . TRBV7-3 TGTGCCAGCAGCTCCGGGACTACCAACAATGAGCAGTTCTTC CASSSGTTNNEQFF
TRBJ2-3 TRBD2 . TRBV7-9 TGTTCCAGCAGCGTCAAAGCGGGAGCGTCCACAGATACGCAGTATTTT CSSSVKAGASTDTQYF
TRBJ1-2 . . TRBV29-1 TGCAGCGTCCGACTGGCCTATGGCTACACCTTC CSVRLAYGYTF
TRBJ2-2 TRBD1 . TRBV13 TGTGCCAGCAGCCTTCGGACAGGGGCGGTTCCCGGGGAGCTGTTTTTT CASSLRTGAVPGELFF
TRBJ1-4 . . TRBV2 TGTGCCAGCAGGGCACAGTCAACTAATGAAAAACTGTTTTTT CASRAQSTNEKLFF
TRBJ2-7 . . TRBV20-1 TGCAGTCGGGGGGCTTTCTACGAGCAGTACTTC CSRGAFYEQYF
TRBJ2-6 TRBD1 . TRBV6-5 TGTGCCAGCAGTTACCGGACAGGGTTTTTCAACGTCCTGACTTTC CASSYRTGFFNVLTF
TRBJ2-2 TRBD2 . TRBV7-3 TGTGCCAGCAGCTCAGGCGGGAGAGGGGCCGGGGAGCTGTTTTTT CASSSGGRGAGELFF